This T cell receptor beta chain was captured by sequencing in a study of blood T cell repertoires in COVID-19. Across the whole study: Acute and convalescent COVID-19 samples came from the United States, Italy and Spain. From T cells, B-cell-depleted T cells, or PBMCs came the material, which was cDNA or gDNA.

Losses at the gene ends were 5 bases for V and 5 bases for J; bases not matched to a gene: 5. CDR1 and CDR2 from the germline V gene are LNHDA and SQIVND (reference sequence). This CDR3 is 13 amino acids long. Authors' methods: Nucleated cell counts were estimated from reference gene primer amplification. The assay was immunoSEQ multiplex PCR, and TCRdb's table has in-frame clones only and misses some. For V, J and clone size, that table is used; D and trimming come from the DNA. Here the sample spans some 240,000 clones, 70% to 90% being singletons. Ten or more counts support this clone. Patients at the Seattle site were enrolled during active infection and followed longitudinally.

Sequencing was done on a sample of peripheral blood. The clonotype originates from a woman aged 65 to 85 with COVID-19, enrolled during active disease. The V gene is TRBV19, the J gene TRBJ1-2; 7 positions match TRBD1. For the CDR3, the DNA is TGTGCCAGTAGTTACAGGGGCGGTTATGGCTACACCTTC. It specifies CASSYRGGYGYTF.